This T cell receptor beta chain derives from a study of cytomegalovirus exposure and HLA in healthy donors (dated by TCRdb to 2016 to 2017). Looking at the study overall: In an earlier analysis of around 540 of the donors, roughly 300 Gb of sequence data and approximately 120 million unique TCR beta sequences from 150 million to 200 million T cells were reported. An early release that covered fewer than 750 HLA-typed donors contained 300 to 350 gigabases of sequencing data and 70 million to 100 million unique TCR sequences. Every discovery cohort repertoire had been produced on one sequencing platform. A few DR-DQ haplotypes were treated as single units for association and clustering because of strong linkage in the cohort. Among the roughly 390 genotyped donors, approximately 82% belonged to the genetic ancestry cluster associated with self-reported Caucasian donors. A later genetic analysis used genome-wide SNP genotypes for about 65% of the 666 donors, treating that subset as a discovery cohort. The study aimed to test whether signatures of past pathogen exposure could be identified by cataloging public T cell receptors. In an earlier analysis of a few hundred of the donors, high-throughput TCR beta sequencing was used to judge whether each TCR beta V gene segment behaved as functional or pseudogenic. A later analysis re-analyzed previously published TCR beta repertoires from 666 donors and added high-resolution HLA genotyping to study TCR occurrence patterns. Besides the first cohort of approximately 670 subjects, a separate validation cohort made up of 120 different subjects was used. The number of donors typed differed by locus, with about 620-630 for A, B, C, DRB1 and DQB1, roughly 520 for DQA1, 600 to 610 for DPA1, and about 450 for DPB1. Donor age, sex, ethnicity and CMV serostatus were collected together with the repertoire data. Rather than using new phenotypic data, the later analysis identified candidate immune exposures from TCR beta sequences and from how often those sequences occurred across donors. The study used immunosequencing to profile the T cell repertoires of approximately 630 subjects and linked those repertoires to cytomegalovirus serostatus. The study combined high-throughput TCR immunosequencing, statistical association of individual TCRs with disease status, and machine learning to predict cytomegalovirus infection status. HLA typing covered class I and class II loci at four-digit resolution. On average, roughly 240,000 unique TCR beta nucleotide sequences were sequenced per donor among some 430 genotyped donors of the cohort, with roughly 18% of those sequences being non-productive.

In total, about 650 healthy bone marrow donors made up the cohort. Cohort members were all nominally healthy when sampled, although unrecorded immune exposures were likely present. The donor was CMV seropositive and was included in the group of about 290 seropositive cohort members. A peripheral blood sample was collected from each donor, and TCR beta sequencing was performed on peripheral blood mononuclear cells. The Qiagen DNeasy Blood Extraction Kit was used to extract genomic DNA from the blood cell samples. Libraries were constructed by the immunoSEQ multiplex PCR assay. The multiplex PCR relied on a mix of 60 forward primers for TCR Vbeta segments and 13 reverse primers for TCR Jbeta segments. Amplification of the CDR3 region of rearranged TCR beta genes was performed with a multiplex PCR assay on genomic DNA. Amplified TCR beta libraries were sequenced as 87-base-pair reads on the Illumina HiSeq System. The original methods were these. Across the roughly 600 repertoires, a later analysis counted tens of millions of unique TCR beta chains, 9 million to 14 million of which were shared by at least two donors. Raw reads were error-corrected and collapsed into unique sequences by a nearest-neighbor algorithm in which closely related sequences were merged to remove PCR and sequencing errors. CDR3 sequences were aligned to IMGT reference sequences to assign V, D and J gene segments. For a sequence to be retained, a match of at least six nucleotides to both a V gene segment and a J gene segment was required. Rearrangements were classified as productive when the CDR3 lacked stop codons and remained in frame with V and J, and all other rearrangements were classified as non-productive. Following IMGT convention, CDR3 was defined as the stretch from the second conserved V-encoded cysteine to the conserved J-encoded phenylalanine. The earlier analysis of 450 to 750 of the donors excluded any sequence lacking an unambiguous match to a single V gene segment. In an earlier analysis of a few hundred of the donors, a V segment was called functional when productive rearrangements were above 56.7%, and segregating when the standard deviation between donors exceeded 5%. A statistical classification framework was developed to diagnose cytomegalovirus status using the catalog of TCR beta chain sequences. A later analysis assigned V and J genes by comparing TCR nucleotide sequences with IMGT/GENE-DB human TR gene sequences. The TCRdist pipeline was used in a later analysis to assign CDR3 sequences and most-parsimonious VDJ recombination scenarios. In a later analysis, each TCR beta chain was defined by its CDR3 amino acid sequence together with its V-gene family, and reads without a unique V-gene family were excluded. To address suspected cross-contamination and a sequencing artifact, a later analysis removed a few hundred highly shared, low-generation-probability nucleotide sequences. In a later analysis, a clonal expansion index was calculated for each public chain from normalized within-repertoire ranks of inferred template counts. In a later analysis, generation probabilities were computed with a VDJ recombination model fitted to out-of-frame rearrangements, and the resulting probabilities were checked against IGoR. Hypergeometric tests were used in a later analysis to score TCR-TCR, TCR-HLA and TCR-CMV co-occurrence, with a repertoire-size bias correction applied to the TCR pairs. False discovery rates were estimated in a later analysis by permuting HLA or CMV assignments 20 times. A later analysis grouped co-occurring TCRs with DBSCAN, adding TCRdist sequence similarity when clustering within HLA-allele-positive subsets. Repertoires with fewer than 30,000 or more than 120,000 public chains, plus five repertoires with anomalous nucleotide sharing, were excluded from co-occurrence clustering. This is the immuneACCESS table as TCRdb keeps it, with only in-frame sequences that have V and J called. A part of the clones is gone; compared with another copy, unresolved V genes explain less than half, and the rest is unexplained. The V and J calls and clone size come from that table; D and trimming were worked out from the DNA. Present in this sample are about 150,000 clones, about 70% of which were seen just once. Jointly, the top ten make up 8.5% to 12% of the sample.

Measured from the cysteine to the phenylalanine, the CDR3 is 11 residues long. This entry keeps only the CDR3 DNA: 33 bases, framed from base 1. Based on the germline V gene, the CDR1 and CDR2 sequences are MDHEN and SYDVKM. V is cut by 6 bases and J by 6 bases, and the space between the germline ends is 8 bases. Overall study results and their limits: In a later analysis, HLA-associated TCR beta chains were found to be more clonally expanded and to have lower generation probabilities than equally common non-associated chains. In vitro tests confirmed that a few of the cytomegalovirus-associated TCR beta chains recognize cytomegalovirus antigens. In the study, 164 TCR beta chains were listed as associated with cytomegalovirus. The 87-base-pair reads could not distinguish some IMGT-functional V segments, including TRBV6-2 and TRBV6-3, so those segments were excluded. Because HLA typing was unavailable for some donors at each locus, only the typed subset was used in association tests. In an earlier analysis of roughly 560 of the donors, most TCR beta V segments were observed in productive rearrangements about 90% or about 30% of the time, broadly matching IMGT annotations. CMV serostatus was the only immune exposure information available for the cohort. In a later analysis, TCR association rates were found to vary across HLA loci, with the most associated TCRs seen for DRB1 alleles and the fewest for HLA-C alleles. Cytomegalovirus status was reported to be diagnosed by the classifier with high specificity and sensitivity in both the original and validation cohorts. Roughly uniform sequencing depth across donors was assumed in presence/absence analyses, although this assumption may not hold. Only TCR beta chains were sequenced in this cohort, and the absence of alpha or paired-chain data limited detectable features. A later analysis reported that several top co-occurrence clusters appeared linked to parvovirus B19, influenza, CMV and Epstein-Barr virus. A further reported finding was that TCR beta sequences accurately predicted the HLA-A and HLA-B alleles for most subjects in the first cohort. According to a later genetic analysis, donors in an Asian-associated ancestry cluster had fewer N-insertions in productive TCRs than the roughly 660-donor mean. Correlated functional status among segregating V segments might reflect linkage disequilibrium, but an unknown experimental factor could not be ruled out. Because counts were too low, roughly 18 rarely observed V segments, including chromosome 9 orphons, were left out of the earlier analysis of some 640 of the donors. The authors suggested that the approach could potentially be generalized to other disease states and immunological phenotypes. A cluster of highly shared sequence variants was judged likely to represent a technical artifact of the sequencing pipeline. Specific HLA alleles were associated with 15,000 to 20,000 TCR beta sequences at a false discovery rate of 0.05 in a later analysis. Across donors, most TCR sequences were observed very rarely, whereas some public TCRs were present in many individuals. V-gene and J-gene trimming of TCR beta chains was associated with a missense DCLRE1C variant in a later genetic analysis, and the association was replicated in an independent cohort. A later analysis found that most CMV-associated TCR beta chains appeared HLA-restricted, with HLA associations seemingly driven largely by CMV exposure. Assigning TCR associations to individual alleles was difficult when HLA alleles, especially DR and DQ, strongly co-occurred.

Points on this clone: What this receptor recognizes is not known. Nothing much larger sits one base from this clone, and base qualities are not available.

The chain is made from TRBV28 and TRBJ1-1; the D gene is not confidently resolved. The sample taken for sequencing was PBMCs. This clonotype originated in a man aged 25-45 years in good health and CMV-seropositive. The CDR3 here reads CASSRRPEAFF. The sequence in DNA is TGTGCCAGCAGCCGTCGTCCTGAAGCTTTCTTT.